Listed here are 14 T cell receptor beta chains from one sample, sequenced in a study of patients and donors after allogeneic stem cell transplantation. MiXCR, run by TCRdb on the RT-PCR reads, gives a single entry per CDR3 protein. The repertoire has some 87,000 distinct CDR3 sequences, under 50% of them found once; the top ten carry 50% to 75%. Sample: blood, either unsorted or a sorted T cell fraction (not recorded which). These receptor sequences come from a human donor who was either an allogeneic HSCT recipient or a stem cell or donor lymphocyte infusion donor (not recorded which). It is not recorded whose cells these are; they may come from a transplant donor.

The CDR3 coding sequence is TGTGCCAGCAACTGGGGTTACTCCTACAATGAGCAGTTCTTC. This codes for CASNWGYSYNEQFF. This chain links TRBV27 with TRBJ2-1; D is unresolved. The ends were cut back, 7 bases at V and 0 bases at J, with 10 bases in the middle. Germline loops: CDR1 MNHEY, CDR2 SMNVEV (reference sequence). The CDR3 loop spans 14 amino acids.

The rearrangement links TRBV10-3 to TRBJ1-2; TRBD1 is a possible D gene (6 bases). The V end was cut by 2 bases, the J end by 7 bases, with 8 bases between. The CDR3 loop spans 12 amino acids. Germline CDR1 is ENHRY and CDR2 is SYGVKD. CDR3 in DNA: TGTGCCATCAGTGAGACAGGGCTTGGCTACACCTTC. It codes for CAISETGLGYTF.

The sample holds a few counts of this clonotype. The CDR3 region is CASSWGGYTEAFF. The DNA for the CDR3 is TGTGCCAGCAGCTGGGGGGGATACACTGAAGCTTTCTTT. This chain connects TRBV14 to TRBJ1-1; possibly TRBD1 for D (5 bases). This CDR3 has 13 residues. Germline-derived CDR1 and CDR2 are SGHDN and FVKESK. V was trimmed by 5 bases and J by 3 bases, leaving 10 bases between them.

This clonotype came up once. V usage is TRBV27 and J usage is TRBJ2-2; 11 nucleotides align to TRBD2. The V gene end was trimmed by 7 bases and the J gene end by 6 bases; junction bases not matched to a gene: 7. There are 15 residues in the CDR3. Germline values: CDR1 MNHEY, CDR2 SMNVEV (reference sequence). CDR3 sequence reads: CASKTLAGGPGELFF. The CDR3 nucleotides are TGTGCCAGCAAAACTCTAGCGGGAGGTCCCGGGGAGCTGTTTTTT.

J is TRBJ1-1 and V is TRBV15; 8 bases match TRBD1. V was pared by 1 base and J by 5 bases, with 6 bases of the junction left unmatched. The V gene's germline CDR1 is LNHNV and CDR2 YYDKDF (reference sequence). The CDR3 is 15 amino acids. DNA of the CDR3: TGTGCCACCAGCAGAGCTACAGGGGGGTTTACTGAAGCTTTCTTT. Protein sequence: CATSRATGGFTEAFF.

This clonotype appeared a few times. The gene calls are TRBV7-8 and TRBJ1-1; 9 nucleotides agree with TRBD1. CDR1 is SGHVS and CDR2 is FQNEAQ in the germline V gene. This CDR3 has 15 residues. The trim removed 5 bases at V and 5 bases at J, leaving 9 bases unmatched. CDR3 DNA sequence: TGTGCCAGCAGCACCCGGGACAGGGTAGGAACTGAAGCTTTCTTT. Its protein is CASSTRDRVGTEAFF.

The chain has TRBV5-1 and TRBJ1-2, with unresolved D. This CDR3 comprises 13 residues. The germline V and J ends were trimmed by 0 bases and 7 bases, with 10 bases remaining between them. In germline, CDR1 is SGHRS, CDR2 YFSETQ. Here the CDR3 reads CASSLDSSGGYTF. In DNA form, the CDR3 reads TGCGCCAGCAGCTTGGACAGCTCGGGTGGCTACACCTTC. Together with reference TRBV5-1 and TRBJ1-2, the CDR3 gives the full variable domain: KAGVTQTPRYLIKTRGQQVTLSCSPISGHRSVSWYQQTPGQGLQFLFEYFSETQRNKGNFPGRFSGRQFSNSRSEMNVSTLELGDSALYLCASSLDSSGGYTFGSGTRLTVV.

The chain joins TRBV29-1 to TRBJ1-2; 8 bases line up with TRBD1. The V gene end was trimmed by 4 bases and the J gene end by 3 bases; junction bases not matched to a gene: 10. Germline-derived CDR1 and CDR2 are SQVTM and ANQGSEA. The length of the CDR3 is 15 residues. CDR3 DNA: TGCAGCGTTGTTGTAGGGACAGGTGTCGACTATGGCTACACCTTC. It encodes CSVVVGTGVDYGYTF. The whole variable domain, filled in from reference TRBV29-1 and TRBJ1-2, reads SAVISQKPSRDICQRGTSLTIQCQVDSQVTMMFWYRQQPGQSLTLIATANQGSEATYESGFVIDKFPISRPNLTFSTLTVSNMSPEDSSIYLCSVVVGTGVDYGYTFGSGTRLTVV.

This sequence joins TRBV20-1 and TRBJ2-1, with 9 bases matching TRBD2. Germline V CDR1 and CDR2: DFQATT, SNEGSKA (reference sequence). The CDR3 length is 18 residues. V lost 0 bases and J lost 0; bases outside the gene matches: 9. CDR3 sequence (DNA): TGCAGTGCTAGAGACCGGGGAGCGGGAGGAAGCTCCTACAATGAGCAGTTCTTC. Translating it yields CSARDRGAGGSSYNEQFF.

This clonotype was seen only a few times. The V gene is TRBV7-9, the J gene TRBJ1-2; no clear D. CDR3 length: 15 residues. V lost 3 bases and J lost 4, with 15 bases in between. Germline V gene lookup returns CDR1 SEHNR and CDR2 FQNEAQ (reference sequence). CDR3 in amino acids: CASSFGDLIFYGYTF. DNA for the CDR3: TGTGCCAGCAGCTTCGGAGACCTTATATTCTATGGCTACACCTTC.

This clonotype was detected only a few times. V usage is TRBV9 and J usage is TRBJ1-1; unclear D gene. Deletions cut 5 bases from V and 0 bases from J, with 5 bases between. This CDR3 comprises 12 residues. From germline, CDR1 is SGDLS and CDR2 YYNGEE. The CDR3 nucleotides are TGTGCCAGCAGGGAGTTGAACACTGAAGCTTTCTTT. This translates into CASRELNTEAFF. The full variable domain, rest sourced from reference TRBV9 and TRBJ1-1, is DSGVTQTPKHLITATGQRVTLRCSPRSGDLSVYWYQQSLDQGLQFLIQYYNGEERAKGNILERFSAQQFPDLHSELNLSSLELGDSALYFCASRELNTEAFFGQGTRLTVV.

On this clonotype: One end of the junction does not line up with germline, which may come from a read error. The chain carries TRBV7-9 and TRBJ1-2; D is possibly TRBD1 (6 bases). The CDR3 is 11 amino acids. Germline V gene data show CDR1 as SEHNR and CDR2 as FQNEAQ (reference sequence). The chain's CDR3 is CGYRDSYGYTF. In DNA form, the CDR3 reads TGCGGATACAGGGACTCCTATGGCTACACCTTC.

The chain recombines TRBV29-1 with TRBJ2-4; D gene ambiguous. V was trimmed by 5 bases and J by 9 bases, leaving 8 bases between them. This CDR3 has 10 residues. Germline V gives CDR1 SQVTM, CDR2 ANQGSEA. The CDR3 spells CSVSDRIQYF. CDR3 sequence (DNA): TGCAGCGTTTCAGACCGCATTCAGTACTTC. The complete variable domain, with remaining parts taken from reference TRBV29-1 and TRBJ2-4, reads SAVISQKPSRDICQRGTSLTIQCQVDSQVTMMFWYRQQPGQSLTLIATANQGSEATYESGFVIDKFPISRPNLTFSTLTVSNMSPEDSSIYLCSVSDRIQYFGAGTRLSVL.

The chain joins TRBV7-3 to TRBJ1-5, with a weak D call TRBD1 (5 bases). The CDR3 length is 15 residues. Trimming took 2 bases from V and 1 from J, leaving 9 bases between them. Germline assignment: CDR1 SGHTA and CDR2 FQGTGA. DNA of the CDR3: TGTGCCAGCAGCTTAGAGGGGACGAGCAATCAGCCCCAGCATTTT. As protein: CASSLEGTSNQPQHF.